This T cell receptor (beta chain) was sequenced in a study of Tregs in tolerant kidney transplant recipients. Study results and caveats: Expanding Tregs on activated donor B cells appeared to best identify donor-specific TCRbeta clones. Biological reproducibility was not directly addressed in this study. Findings come from small patient numbers and require larger validation.

A word on this clone: Its antigen is unidentified.

Germline lookup yields CDR1 MNHEY and CDR2 SMNVEV (reference sequence). The CDR3 covers 17 residues. Trimming shortened V by 5 bases and J by 0 bases, and 17 bases separated the two germline ends. TCRdb keeps only in-frame clones here, not all; method: immunoSEQ multiplex PCR. The data hold about 240,000 clones, with roughly 80% observed a single time. Unstimulated regulatory T cells (CD4+CD25+CD127-), CD4+CD25- non-regulatory cells, CD4 and CD8 cells were FACS-sorted from thawed PBMCs. The sequencing sample was made of CD4+ T cells from blood. The J gene is TRBJ2-4, the V gene TRBV27, with D tentatively TRBD1 or TRBD2 (5 bases each). This sequence was found in a human donor in good health. CDR3 DNA sequence: TGTGCCAGCAGTCCCCTCCGGGGCAGACCAGCCAAAAACATTCAGTACTTC. Translation gives CASSPLRGRPAKNIQYF.